These 14 T cell receptor beta chains were sequenced from one sample in a study of T cell responses to AZD1222 COVID-19 vaccine. Sequenced by immunoSEQ multiplex PCR; TCRdb stores in-frame clones only, minus some. The table has approximately 200,000 clones, approximately 93% seen once. The material was peripheral blood, obtained 28 days after the second AZD1222 dose. These receptors were obtained from an adult who received the AZD1222 COVID-19 vaccine.

The chain has TRBV10-3 and TRBJ2-3, with 11 bases that match TRBD2. Germline V gives CDR1 ENHRY, CDR2 SYGVKD. Trimming at V came to 4 bases and at J to 0 bases, leaving 12 bases not matched to a gene. CDR3 size: 19 residues. This CDR3 reads CAISGQLAGVPASTDTQYF. The CDR3, as DNA: TGTGCCATCAGTGGCCAACTAGCGGGGGTTCCCGCTAGCACAGATACGCAGTATTTT.

Points on this clone: Other DNA sequences from this sample encode an identical CDR3 as well. The V call is TRBV5-1, the J call TRBJ1-4; D uncertain. The CDR3 contains 13 residues. CDR1 is SGHRS, CDR2 YFSETQ, per germline. Trimming pared 4 bases from V and 0 bases from J, leaving 4 bases between. CDR3 sequence: CASSGTTNEKLFF. DNA of the CDR3: TGCGCCAGCAGCGGCACAACTAATGAAAAACTGTTTTTT.

The J gene is TRBJ1-1, the V gene TRBV9; the D is unclear. This CDR3 region has 16 residues. Per the germline V gene, CDR1 is SGDLS and CDR2 is YYNGEE. Trimming removed 2 bases at V and 0 bases at J, with 14 bases between. The CDR3 DNA is TGTGCCAGCAGCGTGGCCACTGGGCTAATGAACACTGAAGCTTTCTTT. It is translated as CASSVATGLMNTEAFF.

This clone appeared a single time. V and J are TRBV27 and TRBJ1-2; the match to TRBD1 covers 8 bases. Per germline, CDR1 MNHEY and CDR2 SMNVEV (reference sequence). V dropped 1 base and J dropped 4; count of bases not matched to a gene: 11. The CDR3 length is 17 residues. The CDR3 is CASSLYGTGTNSYGYTF. CDR3 in DNA: TGTGCCAGCAGTTTATATGGGACAGGCACGAATAGCTATGGCTACACCTTC.

The chain's CDR3 is CAISPGGGAPNEKLFF. CDR3 nucleotide sequence: TGTGCCATCAGCCCCGGCGGGGGGGCCCCTAATGAAAAACTGTTTTTT. The genes are TRBV10-3 and TRBJ1-4; a possible D gene is TRBD1 (6 bases). The CDR3 contains 16 residues. Germline CDR1 reads ENHRY; CDR2 reads SYGVKD. V lost 6 bases, J lost 3 bases, and 17 bases lay in between.

V and J are TRBV5-1 and TRBJ2-5; D remains ambiguous. V lost 0 bases and J lost 4, with 10 bases in between. CDR1 and CDR2 (germline): SGHRS, YFSETQ. The CDR3 runs 14 residues. CDR3 in DNA: TGCGCCAGCAGCTTGGGGGTAACAGCAGAGACCCAGTACTTC. This sequence encodes CASSLGVTAETQYF.

V and J are TRBV24-1 and TRBJ1-2; 7 positions match TRBD1. CDR1 and CDR2 (germline): KGHDR, SFDVKD. V lost 4 bases to trimming and J lost 11 bases; unmatched junction nucleotides: 15. CDR3 length: 15 amino acids. CDR3 residues: CATSEQTGNRFAYTF. The CDR3 DNA reads TGTGCCACCAGTGAGCAGACAGGGAACCGTTTTGCGTACACCTTC.

The chain joins TRBV29-1 to TRBJ2-3; 15 bases align to TRBD2. The germline CDR1 and CDR2 sequences are SQVTM and ANQGSEA. The junction had 2 bases not matched to a gene; V was cut back by 2 bases and J by 2 bases. The CDR3 is made up of 16 amino acids. The DNA for the CDR3 is TGCAGCGTTGAACGGACTAGCGGGGGGGCCACAGATACGCAGTATTTT. Amino acids: CSVERTSGGATDTQYF.

V and J are TRBV7-2 and TRBJ2-3; D possibly corresponds to TRBD1 (6 bases). This CDR3 is built from 14 residues. The germline V gene encodes CDR1 SGHTA and CDR2 FQGNSA. Between the trimmed V and J ends, which lost 0 bases and 13 bases, there was a span of 17 bases. The CDR3 is CASSLAFLGGRKYF. CDR3 in DNA: TGTGCCAGCAGCTTAGCTTTCTTAGGGGGAAGGAAGTATTTT.

This chain uses TRBV5-1 with TRBJ2-7; D not certain. Looked up from germline, CDR1 is SGHRS and CDR2 is YFSETQ. V shed 2 bases and J shed 0 bases, with 21 bases lying between them. The CDR3 contains 18 residues. The CDR3 sequence: CASSFPRGLTQSSYEQYF. The CDR3 DNA reads TGCGCCAGCAGCTTCCCCCGTGGCTTAACCCAAAGCTCCTACGAGCAGTACTTC.

The chain is built from TRBV15 and TRBJ2-5; a possible D gene is TRBD2 (5 bases). The V gene lost 0 bases and the J gene lost 1 base, with 6 bases spanning the gap. The CDR3 length is 14 residues. Germline V CDR1 and CDR2: LNHNV, YYDKDF (reference sequence). The CDR3 coding sequence is TGTGCCACCAGCAGAGATCGGGGCCAAGAGACCCAGTACTTC. This encodes CATSRDRGQETQYF.

V and J are TRBV2 and TRBJ2-3, with 9 bases fitting TRBD2. Per the germline V gene, CDR1 is SNHLY and CDR2 is FYNNEI. This CDR3 spans 15 amino acids. V lost 1 base and J lost 7; bases outside the gene matches: 6. The CDR3 sequence: CASSEVAGGIHTQYF. Here the CDR3 DNA reads TGTGCCAGCAGTGAAGTCGCGGGGGGGATACATACGCAGTATTTT.

The chain carries TRBV3-1 (or the pseudogene TRBV3-2) and TRBJ2-5, with D tentatively TRBD2 (7 bases). This CDR3 contains 12 residues. With 8 bases removed from V and 5 bases from J, the gap between germline ends came to 12 bases. CDR1 and CDR2 (germline): LGHDT, YNNKEL (reference sequence). The CDR3 coding sequence is TGTGCCAGCGGGGGGGCGATTGAGACCCAGTACTTC. This codes for CASGGAIETQYF.

This clone was detected only once. V usage is TRBV5-6 and J usage is TRBJ2-5, with D perhaps assigned TRBD1 or TRBD2 (5 bases each). This CDR3 region has 15 residues. Germline V gene sequence: CDR1 SGHDT, CDR2 YYEEEE. Trimming shortened V by 4 bases and J by 6 bases, and 19 bases separated the two germline ends. CDR3 in amino acids: CASSQGVNPGKTQYF. CDR3 nucleotides: TGTGCCAGCAGCCAAGGGGTCAACCCGGGAAAGACCCAGTACTTC.